A single sample is the source of the 29 T cell receptor beta chains below, sequenced in a study of OX40 agonist ivuxolimab in advanced cancers. Profiling relied on immunoSEQ multiplex PCR, and the TCRdb table lists in-frame clones only, not all of them. Among more than 75,000 clones, approximately 90% were seen once, and the ten largest hold around 0.97%. The specimen comprised CD4+ or CD8+ T cells sorted from blood, sampled in a trial of the OX40 agonist ivuxolimab. Receptor source: an adult with an advanced solid tumor such as melanoma, head and neck, liver or kidney cancer.

This chain uses TRBV9 with TRBJ2-7; possibly TRBD1 for D (5 bases). The V and J ends lost 7 bases and 2 bases respectively, with 28 bases between them. Germline V gene sequence: CDR1 SGDLS, CDR2 YYNGEE. The CDR3 loop spans 18 amino acids. CDR3 DNA sequence: TGTGCCAGCGCCACCCCTCCTCAAATCGACAGTCCCACCTACGAGCAGTACTTC. This codes for CASATPPQIDSPTYEQYF.

This clone was detected only once. The chain couples TRBV7-2 to TRBJ2-2, with 8 bases fitting TRBD1. The CDR3 covers 16 residues. V was pared by 1 base and J by 1 base, with 2 bases of the junction left unmatched. Germline assignment: CDR1 SGHTA and CDR2 FQGNSA. This CDR3 reads CASSLVGTGNTGELFF. The CDR3 DNA is TGTGCCAGCAGCTTAGTCGGGACAGGGAACACCGGGGAGCTGTTTTTT.

The rearrangement joins TRBV7-6 to TRBJ2-1; TRBD2 matches at 16 bases. Germline loops: CDR1 SGHVS, CDR2 FNYEAQ. Trimming removed 3 bases from V and 9 bases from J; junction bases left unmatched: 8. The CDR3 runs to 17 residues. DNA of the CDR3: TGTGCCAGCAGCTTCGACCCGGGACTAGCGGGGGGGCCTGAGCAGTTCTTC. It encodes CASSFDPGLAGGPEQFF. The variable domain in full, with the rest retrieved from reference TRBV7-6 and TRBJ2-1, is GAGVSQSPRYKVTKRGQDVALRCDPISGHVSLYWYRQALGQGPEFLTYFNYEAQQDKSGLPNDRFSAERPEGSISTLTIQRTEQRDSAMYRCASSFDPGLAGGPEQFFGPGTRLTVL.

The genes are TRBV7-9 and TRBJ2-7; TRBD1 matches 10 bases. The germline gives CDR1 SEHNR, CDR2 FQNEAQ (reference sequence). The trim removed 5 bases at V and 2 bases at J, leaving 9 bases unmatched. This CDR3 is built from 16 residues. As DNA, the CDR3 is TGTGCCAGCAGCCCCCCCACGGGACAGGGGACCTACGAGCAGTACTTC. This sequence encodes CASSPPTGQGTYEQYF.

V is TRBV18 and J is TRBJ1-2; 9 bases are a match to TRBD1. Germline V gene data show CDR1 as KGHSH and CDR2 as LQKENI. The CDR3 runs to 14 residues. V shed 4 bases, J shed 3 bases, and the junction held 3 bases outside the gene matches. CDR3 amino acids: CASSLGQGDYGYTF. The CDR3 nucleotides read TGTGCCAGCTCACTGGGACAGGGTGACTATGGCTACACCTTC.

The CDR3 DNA follows: TGTGCCAGCAGCTTAGTTCTGGGGGATCTCTACGAGCAGTACTTC. It yields the protein CASSLVLGDLYEQYF. The rearrangement joins TRBV7-2 to TRBJ2-7, with D perhaps given as TRBD1 or TRBD2 (5 bases each). The V gene lost 1 base and the J gene lost 3 bases, with 13 bases spanning the gap. The V gene's germline CDR1 is SGHTA and CDR2 FQGNSA. The CDR3 contains 15 residues.

In its sample, this clone was seen once. This chain connects TRBV5-4 to TRBJ2-4; D gene unclear. V was cut by 4 bases and J by 8 bases, with 16 bases left in between. Germline assignment: CDR1 SGHNT and CDR2 YYREEE (reference sequence). CDR3 length: 14 residues. The CDR3 region has the DNA TGTGCCAGCAGCCCCACTATTGCCCCGGACATTCAGTACTTC. Translation: CASSPTIAPDIQYF. Drawing the rest from reference TRBV5-4 and TRBJ2-4, the complete variable domain is ETGVTQSPTHLIKTRGQQVTLRCSSQSGHNTVSWYQQALGQGPQFIFQYYREEENGRGNFPPRFSGLQFPNYSSELNVNALELDDSALYLCASSPTIAPDIQYFGAGTRLSVL.

This clone was recorded a few times. The DNA for the CDR3 is TGTGCCATCAGTCCCGAAACCTATGGCTACACCTTC. It translates to CAISPETYGYTF. The chain carries TRBV10-3 and TRBJ1-2; D not resolved. Germline CDR1 reads ENHRY; CDR2 reads SYGVKD. Trimming took 5 bases from V and 4 from J, leaving 8 bases between them. This CDR3 has 12 residues.

The chain links TRBV7-8 to TRBJ1-5, with D possibly being TRBD1 (5 bases). This CDR3 is built from 14 residues. Germline loops: CDR1 SGHVS, CDR2 FQNEAQ. Trimming removed 4 bases at V and 4 bases at J, with 11 bases between. CDR3 sequence (DNA): TGTGCCAGCAGCTCCCCGGGGGGGAATCAGCCCCAGCATTTT. Protein: CASSSPGGNQPQHF. Using reference TRBV7-8 and TRBJ1-5 for the parts outside the CDR3, the full variable domain is GAGVSQSPRYKVAKRGQDVALRCDPISGHVSLFWYQQALGQGPEFLTYFQNEAQLDKSGLPSDRFFAERPEGSVSTLKIQRTQQEDSAVYLCASSSPGGNQPQHFGDGTRLSIL.

The V call is TRBV10-3, the J call TRBJ1-2; perhaps TRBD1 as D (6 bases). Germline CDR1 and CDR2: ENHRY and SYGVKD. The CDR3 is made up of 13 amino acids. V lost 5 bases, J lost 7 bases, and 14 bases lay in between. CDR3 sequence (DNA): TGTGCCATCAGTTACGGGACAACTGTTGGCTACACCTTC. Protein sequence: CAISYGTTVGYTF.

V usage is TRBV10-1 and J usage is TRBJ2-1; the D is unclear. CDR1 is WNHNN, CDR2 SYGVQD, per germline (reference sequence). CDR3 size: 14 residues. The V gene lost 2 bases and the J gene lost 5 bases, with 10 bases spanning the gap. The CDR3 nucleotides read TGCGCCAGCAGTGAGAGGCGCAGTAACAATGAGCAGTTCTTC. Translation gives CASSERRSNNEQFF.

The chain combines TRBV10-3 with TRBJ2-1, with D perhaps given as TRBD1 or TRBD2 (7 bases each). Between the trimmed V and J ends, which lost 6 bases and 7 bases, there was a span of 19 bases. Germline lookup yields CDR1 ENHRY and CDR2 SYGVKD. This CDR3 spans 15 amino acids. For the CDR3, the DNA is TGTGCCATCAGAGACAGGGTTACTAGCGATAATGAGCAGTTCTTC. It encodes CAIRDRVTSDNEQFF.

V and J are TRBV18 and TRBJ2-7; D is unresolved. The germline V and J ends were trimmed by 2 bases and 0 bases, with 8 bases remaining between them. The CDR3 spans 14 residues. Germline CDR1 and CDR2: KGHSH and LQKENI. The CDR3: CASSPSLSSYEQYF. The CDR3 DNA reads as TGTGCCAGCTCACCATCTCTTAGCTCCTACGAGCAGTACTTC.

This chain connects TRBV2 to TRBJ1-5; D may be TRBD1 (5 bases). Germline V gene sequence: CDR1 SNHLY, CDR2 FYNNEI. The CDR3 has 14 amino acids. Trimming took 5 bases from V and 3 from J, leaving 11 bases between them. CDR3 protein: CASSRARDNQPQHF. The CDR3 DNA follows: TGTGCCAGCAGTAGGGCCAGGGACAATCAGCCCCAGCATTTT. Looking up the rest from reference TRBV2 and TRBJ1-5 gives the full variable domain: EPEVTQTPSHQVTQMGQEVILRCVPISNHLYFYWYRQILGQKVEFLVSFYNNEISEKSEIFDDQFSVERPDGSNFTLKIRSTKLEDSAMYFCASSRARDNQPQHFGDGTRLSIL.

This rearrangement joins TRBV27 to TRBJ2-7; 7 positions match TRBD1. The CDR3 is made up of 15 amino acids. The germline gives CDR1 MNHEY, CDR2 SMNVEV (reference sequence). The J segment lost 4 bases and the V segment lost 6 bases, leaving 12 bases of the junction unmatched. The DNA of the CDR3 is TGTGCCAGCAGGCACCGCCGGGACAGTTTATACGAGCAGTACTTC. Translating gives CASRHRRDSLYEQYF.

This chain uses TRBV11-2 with TRBJ2-7, with D perhaps given as TRBD1 or TRBD2 (5 bases each). Germline V gives CDR1 SGHAT, CDR2 FQNNGV. The length of the CDR3 is 15 residues. Deletions cut 0 bases from V and 6 bases from J, with 15 bases between. CDR3 in DNA: TGTGCCAGCAGCTTAGATCGGGGCAGGGTGGGCGAGCAGTACTTC. Translated: CASSLDRGRVGEQYF.

The chain joins TRBV19 to TRBJ2-3; D tentatively reads TRBD1 or TRBD2 (5 bases each). With 3 bases removed from V and 9 bases from J, the gap between germline ends came to 22 bases. The CDR3 contains 16 residues. Germline V gene sequence: CDR1 LNHDA, CDR2 SQIVND (reference sequence). This chain's CDR3 is CASSIQGALSWETQYF. Written as DNA, the CDR3 is TGTGCCAGTAGTATTCAAGGGGCCCTATCCTGGGAGACGCAGTATTTT.

The genes are TRBV5-4 and TRBJ1-2; D may be TRBD1 (6 bases). V was shortened by 4 bases and J by 4 bases, with 23 bases between the two germline ends. Germline V gene sequence: CDR1 SGHNT, CDR2 YYREEE (reference sequence). This CDR3 is built from 17 residues. Written as DNA, the CDR3 is TGTGCCAGCAGCCTCTCCGGGGGTGGGGGGCGAGCCTATGGCTACACCTTC. Protein: CASSLSGGGGRAYGYTF.

The chain combines TRBV7-2 with TRBJ2-7, with D unclear. This CDR3 region has 11 residues. V lost 2 bases and J 3 bases, leaving 2 bases between the germline ends. CDR1 is SGHTA, CDR2 FQGNSA, per germline. CDR3 sequence (DNA): TGTGCCAGCAGCTTATACTACGAGCAGTACTTC. Translating gives CASSLYYEQYF.

The sample holds one count of this clone. This rearrangement joins TRBV6-1 to TRBJ1-2, with D possibly matching TRBD1 (5 bases). Looked up from germline, CDR1 is MNHNS and CDR2 is SASEGT. This CDR3 has 14 residues. The V end lost 2 bases, the J end lost 6 bases, and 13 bases lay between the germline ends. The CDR3, as DNA: TGTGCCAGCAGTGAACAGGGAGGTATGGATGGCTACACCTTC. Residues: CASSEQGGMDGYTF.

The rearrangement links TRBV4-1 to TRBJ2-7; 11 bases map to TRBD2. The germline CDR1 and CDR2 sequences are MGHRA and YSYEKL. The trim removed 1 base at V and 0 bases at J, leaving 2 bases unmatched. The CDR3 spans 16 residues. The CDR3 nucleotides are TGCGCCAGCAGCCAAGCCACTAGCGGGAGCTCCTACGAGCAGTACTTC. Translating gives CASSQATSGSSYEQYF.

The rearrangement links TRBV6-5 to TRBJ2-1; 7 bases align to TRBD1. In germline, CDR1 is MNHEY, CDR2 SVGAGI. V shed 0 bases, J shed 8 bases, and the junction held 7 bases outside the gene matches. The CDR3 is 15 amino acids. CDR3 bases: TGTGCCAGCAGTTACTCAGACAGGGATATGGATGAGCAGTTCTTC. Translated, it gives CASSYSDRDMDEQFF.

The chain couples TRBV27 to TRBJ1-6; D is unclear. The V gene lost 3 bases and the J gene lost 6 bases, with 12 bases spanning the gap. CDR3 size: 15 residues. CDR1 is MNHEY, CDR2 SMNVEV, per germline (reference sequence). The CDR3 sequence is CASSLTPGPNSPLHF. The DNA of the CDR3 is TGTGCCAGCAGTTTGACCCCGGGCCCTAATTCACCCCTCCACTTT.

This clone was counted a few times. CDR3 amino acids: CASSPLAQTGLTDTQYF. The CDR3 region has the DNA TGTGCCAGCTCACCCTTAGCCCAGACAGGACTCACAGATACGCAGTATTTT. The V and J genes are TRBV18 and TRBJ2-3; maybe TRBD1 (6 bases). This CDR3 region has 17 residues. Germline CDR1 and CDR2: KGHSH and LQKENI. V gave up 3 bases and J gave up 2 bases, with 18 bases separating them.

The chain uses TRBV18 and TRBJ2-7; 9 bases match TRBD2. Unmatched junction bases numbered 9, after V lost 3 bases and J lost 0 bases. This CDR3 spans 17 amino acids. CDR1 is KGHSH and CDR2 is LQKENI in the germline V gene. CDR3 amino acids: CASSPLILAGDSYEQYF. CDR3 nucleotides: TGTGCCAGCTCACCTTTGATCTTAGCGGGGGACTCCTACGAGCAGTACTTC.

In nucleotides, the CDR3 is TGTGCCAGCACCCAGGGTACCGGGGAGCTGTTTTTT. Amino acid sequence: CASTQGTGELFF. The gene calls are TRBV18 and TRBJ2-2, with a weak D call TRBD1 (5 bases). Germline CDR1 reads KGHSH; CDR2 reads LQKENI. CDR3 size: 12 residues. V lost 8 bases, J lost 5 bases, and 9 bases lay in between.

V is TRBV6-4 and J is TRBJ1-2, with 7 bases aligning to TRBD1. The CDR3 spans 14 residues. Trimming took 7 bases from V and 4 from J; bases not matched to a gene: 9. Germline V gene sequence: CDR1 MRHNA, CDR2 SNTAGT. The CDR3 DNA is TGTGCCAGCACCTTCGACAGGGTCGTCTATGGCTACACCTTC. It yields the protein CASTFDRVVYGYTF.

J is TRBJ1-1 and V is TRBV7-3; maybe TRBD1 (5 bases). V was pared by 1 base and J by 5 bases, with 8 bases between. Germline lookup yields CDR1 SGHTA and CDR2 FQGTGA. CDR3 length equals 13 residues. CDR3: CASSLMTETEAFF. The CDR3 DNA is TGTGCCAGCAGCTTAATGACAGAAACTGAAGCTTTCTTT.

This chain uses TRBV2 with TRBJ1-2; D unresolved. V lost 3 bases and J lost 5, with 10 bases in between. The germline V gene encodes CDR1 SNHLY and CDR2 FYNNEI. This CDR3 has 13 amino acids. CDR3 residues: CASSEDEKYGYTF. CDR3 nucleotide sequence: TGTGCCAGCAGTGAGGACGAAAAGTATGGCTACACCTTC.